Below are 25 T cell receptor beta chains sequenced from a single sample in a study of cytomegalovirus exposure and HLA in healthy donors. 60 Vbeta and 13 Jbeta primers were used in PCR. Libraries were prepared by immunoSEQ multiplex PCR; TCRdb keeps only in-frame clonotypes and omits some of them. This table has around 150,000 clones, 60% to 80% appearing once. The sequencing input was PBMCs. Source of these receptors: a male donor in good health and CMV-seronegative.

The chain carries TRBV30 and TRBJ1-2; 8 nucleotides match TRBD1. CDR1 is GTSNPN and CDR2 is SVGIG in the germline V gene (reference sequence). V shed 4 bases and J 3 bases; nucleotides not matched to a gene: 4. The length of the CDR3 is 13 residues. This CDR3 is CAWTAGGHYGYTF. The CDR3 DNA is TGTGCCTGGACGGCAGGGGGCCACTATGGCTACACCTTC. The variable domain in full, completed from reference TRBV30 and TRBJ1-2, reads SQTIHQWPATLVQPVGSPLSLECTVEGTSNPNLYWYRQAAGRGLQLLFYSVGIGQISSEVPQNLSASRPQDRQFILSSKKLLLSDSGFYLCAWTAGGHYGYTFGSGTRLTVV.

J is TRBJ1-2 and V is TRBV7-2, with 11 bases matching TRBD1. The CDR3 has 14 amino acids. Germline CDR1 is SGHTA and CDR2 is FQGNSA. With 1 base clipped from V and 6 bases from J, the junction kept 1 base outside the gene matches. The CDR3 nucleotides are TGTGCCAGCAGCTTAGTGGGACAGGGGGATGGCTACACCTTC. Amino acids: CASSLVGQGDGYTF.

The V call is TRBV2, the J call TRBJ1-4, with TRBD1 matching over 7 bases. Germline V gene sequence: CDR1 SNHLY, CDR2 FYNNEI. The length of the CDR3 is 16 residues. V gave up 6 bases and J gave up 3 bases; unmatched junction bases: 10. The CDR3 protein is CASRGNPGTANEKLFF. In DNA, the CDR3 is TGTGCCAGCAGAGGAAACCCCGGGACAGCTAATGAAAAACTGTTTTTT.

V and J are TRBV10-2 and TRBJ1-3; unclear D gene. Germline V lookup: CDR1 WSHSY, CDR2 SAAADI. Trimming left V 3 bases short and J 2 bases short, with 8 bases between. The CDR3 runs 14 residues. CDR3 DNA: TGCGCCAGCAGTGACGAACAAACTGGAAACACCATATATTTT. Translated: CASSDEQTGNTIYF.

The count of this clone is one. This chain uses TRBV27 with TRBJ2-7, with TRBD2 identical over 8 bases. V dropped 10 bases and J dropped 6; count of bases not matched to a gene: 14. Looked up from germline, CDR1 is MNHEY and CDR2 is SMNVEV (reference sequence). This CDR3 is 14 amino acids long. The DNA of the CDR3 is TGTGCCACCCGACCCGGACTAGCACGCCCCGAGCAGTACTTC. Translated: CATRPGLARPEQYF.

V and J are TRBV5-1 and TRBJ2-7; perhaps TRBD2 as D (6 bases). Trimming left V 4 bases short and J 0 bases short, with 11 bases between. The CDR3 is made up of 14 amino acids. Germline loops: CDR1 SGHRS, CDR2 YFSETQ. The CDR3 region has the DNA TGCGCCAGCAGCCTGGGACTCCCCTCCTACGAGCAGTACTTC. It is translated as CASSLGLPSYEQYF.

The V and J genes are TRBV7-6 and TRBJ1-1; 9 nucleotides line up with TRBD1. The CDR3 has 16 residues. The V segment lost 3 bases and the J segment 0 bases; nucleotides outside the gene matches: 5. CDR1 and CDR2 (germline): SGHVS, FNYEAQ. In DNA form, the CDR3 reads TGTGCCAGCAGCTTTTCCGGACAGGGGATGAACACTGAAGCTTTCTTT. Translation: CASSFSGQGMNTEAFF. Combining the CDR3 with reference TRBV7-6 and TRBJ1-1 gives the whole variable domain GAGVSQSPRYKVTKRGQDVALRCDPISGHVSLYWYRQALGQGPEFLTYFNYEAQQDKSGLPNDRFSAERPEGSISTLTIQRTEQRDSAMYRCASSFSGQGMNTEAFFGQGTRLTVV.

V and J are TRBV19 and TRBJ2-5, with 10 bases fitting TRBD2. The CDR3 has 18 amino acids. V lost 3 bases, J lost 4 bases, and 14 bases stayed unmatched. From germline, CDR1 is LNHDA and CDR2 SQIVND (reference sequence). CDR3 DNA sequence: TGTGCCAGTAGTATGGCCCTTCTAAGCGGGGGGGCGCGAGAGACCCAGTACTTC. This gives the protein CASSMALLSGGARETQYF.

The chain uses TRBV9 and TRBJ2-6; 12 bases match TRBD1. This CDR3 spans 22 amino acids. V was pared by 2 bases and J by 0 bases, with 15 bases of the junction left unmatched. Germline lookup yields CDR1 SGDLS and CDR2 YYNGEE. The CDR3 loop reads CASSVGIGTGGPRRSGANVLTF. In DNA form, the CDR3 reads TGTGCCAGCAGCGTCGGAATAGGGACAGGGGGCCCCCGTCGCTCTGGGGCCAACGTCCTGACTTTC.

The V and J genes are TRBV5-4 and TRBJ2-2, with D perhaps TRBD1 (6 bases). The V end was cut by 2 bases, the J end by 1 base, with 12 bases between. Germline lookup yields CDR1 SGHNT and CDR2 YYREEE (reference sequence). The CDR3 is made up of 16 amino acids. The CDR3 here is CASSFLGTLNTGELFF. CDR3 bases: TGTGCCAGCAGCTTTTTGGGGACACTGAACACCGGGGAGCTGTTTTTT.

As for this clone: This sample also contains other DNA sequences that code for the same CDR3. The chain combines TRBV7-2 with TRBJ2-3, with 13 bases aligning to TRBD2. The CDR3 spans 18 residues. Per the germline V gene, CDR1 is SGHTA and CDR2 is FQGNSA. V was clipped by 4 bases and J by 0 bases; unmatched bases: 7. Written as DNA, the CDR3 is TGTGCCAGCAGCTCACTAGCGGGGGGGCGTCCTAGCACAGATACGCAGTATTTT. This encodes CASSSLAGGRPSTDTQYF.

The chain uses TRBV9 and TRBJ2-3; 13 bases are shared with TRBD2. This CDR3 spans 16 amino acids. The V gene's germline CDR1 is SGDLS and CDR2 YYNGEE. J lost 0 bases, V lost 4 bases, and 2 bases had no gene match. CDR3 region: CASSPGLAGSTDTQYF. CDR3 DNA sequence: TGTGCCAGCAGCCCGGGACTAGCGGGAAGCACAGATACGCAGTATTTT.

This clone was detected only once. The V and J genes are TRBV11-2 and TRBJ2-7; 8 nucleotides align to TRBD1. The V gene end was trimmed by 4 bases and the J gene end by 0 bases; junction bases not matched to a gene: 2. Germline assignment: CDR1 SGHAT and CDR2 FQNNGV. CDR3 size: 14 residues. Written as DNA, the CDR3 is TGTGCCAGCAGCTCCGGGACAGGCTCCTACGAGCAGTACTTC. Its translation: CASSSGTGSYEQYF.

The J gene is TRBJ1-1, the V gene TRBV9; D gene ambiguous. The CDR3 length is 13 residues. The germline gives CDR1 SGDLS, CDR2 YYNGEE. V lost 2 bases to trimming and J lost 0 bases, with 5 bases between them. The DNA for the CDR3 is TGTGCCAGCAGCGTTTCGGTGAACACTGAAGCTTTCTTT. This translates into CASSVSVNTEAFF.

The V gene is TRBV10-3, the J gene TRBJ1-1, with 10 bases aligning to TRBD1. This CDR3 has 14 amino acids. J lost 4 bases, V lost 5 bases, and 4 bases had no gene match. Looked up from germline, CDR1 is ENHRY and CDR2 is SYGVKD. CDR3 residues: CAISRGQGTTEAFF. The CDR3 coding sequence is TGTGCCATCAGTCGGGGACAGGGGACCACTGAAGCTTTCTTT.

The CDR3 nucleotides read TGTGCCAGCAGCGCACTAGCGGACGTTCTCTCCTACAATGAGCAGTTCTTC. Its translation is CASSALADVLSYNEQFF. The rearrangement uses TRBV9 and TRBJ2-1, with 8 positions matching TRBD2. V trimming: 3 bases; J trimming: 0 bases; junction bases outside the gene matches: 8. The CDR3 spans 17 residues. In germline, CDR1 is SGDLS, CDR2 YYNGEE.

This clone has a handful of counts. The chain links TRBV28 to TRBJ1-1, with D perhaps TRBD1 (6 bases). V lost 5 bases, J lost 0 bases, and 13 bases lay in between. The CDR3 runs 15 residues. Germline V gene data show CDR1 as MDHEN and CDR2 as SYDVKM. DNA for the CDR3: TGTGCCAGCAGTCCGATACAGGGAATGAACACTGAAGCTTTCTTT. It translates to CASSPIQGMNTEAFF.

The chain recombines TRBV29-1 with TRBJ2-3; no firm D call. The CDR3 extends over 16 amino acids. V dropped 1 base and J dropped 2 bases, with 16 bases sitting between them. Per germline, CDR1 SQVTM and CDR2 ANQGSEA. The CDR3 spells CSVEVAYGQYTDTQYF. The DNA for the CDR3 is TGCAGCGTTGAAGTGGCGTATGGGCAGTACACAGATACGCAGTATTTT.

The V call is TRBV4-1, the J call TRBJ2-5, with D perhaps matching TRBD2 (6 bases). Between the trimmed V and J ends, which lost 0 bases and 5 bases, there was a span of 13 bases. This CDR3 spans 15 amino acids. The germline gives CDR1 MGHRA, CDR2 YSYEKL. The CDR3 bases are TGCGCCAGCAGCCAAGAGGCGGGACCGACCGAGACCCAGTACTTC. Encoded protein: CASSQEAGPTETQYF.

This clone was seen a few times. The DNA of the CDR3 is TGTGCCAGCAGAACAGGGGAGGCCACCGGGGAGCTGTTTTTT. Encoded protein: CASRTGEATGELFF. The rearrangement links TRBV6-1 to TRBJ2-2; tentatively, D is TRBD1 (7 bases). The V and J ends lost 6 bases and 4 bases respectively, with 12 bases between them. The germline CDR1 and CDR2 sequences are MNHNS and SASEGT. This CDR3 region has 14 residues.

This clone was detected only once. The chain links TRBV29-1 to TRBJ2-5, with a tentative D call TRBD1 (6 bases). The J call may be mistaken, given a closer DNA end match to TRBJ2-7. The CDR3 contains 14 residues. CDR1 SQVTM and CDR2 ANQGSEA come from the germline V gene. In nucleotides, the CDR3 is TGCAGCGTGGGGGACACCGCTTACTCCTACGAGCAGTACTTC. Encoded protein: CSVGDTAYSYEQYF.

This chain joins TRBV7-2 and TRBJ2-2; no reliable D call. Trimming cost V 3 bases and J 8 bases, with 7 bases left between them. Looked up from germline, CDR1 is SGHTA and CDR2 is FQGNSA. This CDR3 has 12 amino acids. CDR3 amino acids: CASSFFRGELFF. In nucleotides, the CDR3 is TGTGCCAGCAGCTTTTTTCGGGGGGAGCTGTTTTTT. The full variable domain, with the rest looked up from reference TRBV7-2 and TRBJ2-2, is GAGVSQSPSNKVTEKGKDVELRCDPISGHTALYWYRQSLGQGLEFLIYFQGNSAPDKSGLPSDRFSAERTGGSVSTLTIQRTQQEDSAVYLCASSFFRGELFFGEGSRLTVL.

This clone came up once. As DNA, the CDR3 is TGTGCCAGCAGCTTATCAGGTCCTAATTCACCCCTCCACTTT. Its translation: CASSLSGPNSPLHF. This rearrangement joins TRBV7-2 to TRBJ1-6; D not certain. This CDR3 spans 14 amino acids. The V gene lost 2 bases and the J gene lost 6 bases, with 8 bases spanning the gap. Per germline, CDR1 SGHTA and CDR2 FQGNSA.

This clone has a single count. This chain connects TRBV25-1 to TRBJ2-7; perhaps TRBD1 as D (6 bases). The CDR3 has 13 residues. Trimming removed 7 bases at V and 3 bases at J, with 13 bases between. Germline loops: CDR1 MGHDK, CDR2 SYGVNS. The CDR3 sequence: CASTGRGFYEQYF. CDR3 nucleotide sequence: TGTGCCAGCACCGGAAGGGGGTTCTACGAGCAGTACTTC.

This CDR3 reads CADGAGPSTDTQYF. The CDR3 coding sequence is TGTGCCGACGGAGCGGGGCCTAGCACAGATACGCAGTATTTT. The gene calls are TRBV2 and TRBJ2-3; 7 positions agree with TRBD2. CDR1 is SNHLY and CDR2 is FYNNEI in the germline V gene. The V gene end was trimmed by 11 bases and the J gene end by 0 bases; junction bases not matched to a gene: 8. The CDR3 consists of 14 residues.